This T cell receptor beta chain was sequenced for a study of blood T cell repertoires in COVID-19. Looking at the study overall: Sample material is recorded as cDNA or gDNA derived from T cells, B-cell-depleted T cells, or PBMCs.

This clone has a single count. The CDR3 loop spans 15 amino acids. Germline V CDR1 and CDR2: MNHEY, SMNVEV (reference sequence). With V trimmed by 3 bases and J by 4 bases, 4 bases remained unmatched. Method: immunoSEQ multiplex PCR; TCRdb's copy keeps in-frame clones and lacks some. The sample lists over 200,000 clones, about 90% seen once, with 2.7% in the top ten. This clonotype originated in an older woman with acute or convalescent COVID-19. The sequenced sample was peripheral blood. The chain uses TRBV27 and TRBJ2-5; 11 bases are shared with TRBD1. The CDR3 DNA reads TGTGCCAGCAGTTTGGGGACAGGGGGGAGAGAGACCCAGTACTTC. Its translation is CASSLGTGGRETQYF.